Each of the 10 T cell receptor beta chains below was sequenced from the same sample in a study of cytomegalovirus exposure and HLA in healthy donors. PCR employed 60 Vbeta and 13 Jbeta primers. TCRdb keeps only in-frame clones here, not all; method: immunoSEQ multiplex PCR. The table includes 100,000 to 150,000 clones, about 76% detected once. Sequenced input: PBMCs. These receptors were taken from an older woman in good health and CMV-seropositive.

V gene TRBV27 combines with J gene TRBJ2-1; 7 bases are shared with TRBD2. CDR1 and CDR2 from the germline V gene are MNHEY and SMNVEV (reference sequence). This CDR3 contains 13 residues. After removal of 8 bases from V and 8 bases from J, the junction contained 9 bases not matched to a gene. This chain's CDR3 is CASGKGEGDEQFF. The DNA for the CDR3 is TGTGCCAGCGGGAAAGGGGAGGGAGATGAGCAGTTCTTC.

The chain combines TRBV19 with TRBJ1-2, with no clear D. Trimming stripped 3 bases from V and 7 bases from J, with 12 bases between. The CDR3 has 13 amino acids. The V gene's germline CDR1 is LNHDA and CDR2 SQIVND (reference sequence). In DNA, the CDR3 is TGTGCCAGTAGTATTTGGGGAGTAGGTGGCTACACCTTC. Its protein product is CASSIWGVGGYTF.

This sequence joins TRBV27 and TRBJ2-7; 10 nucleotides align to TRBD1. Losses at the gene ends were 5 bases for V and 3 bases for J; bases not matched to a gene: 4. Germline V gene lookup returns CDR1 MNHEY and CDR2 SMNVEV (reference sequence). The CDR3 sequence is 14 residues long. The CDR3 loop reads CASSRRDRGYEQYF. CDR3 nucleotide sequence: TGTGCCAGCAGTCGCCGGGACAGGGGCTACGAGCAGTACTTC.

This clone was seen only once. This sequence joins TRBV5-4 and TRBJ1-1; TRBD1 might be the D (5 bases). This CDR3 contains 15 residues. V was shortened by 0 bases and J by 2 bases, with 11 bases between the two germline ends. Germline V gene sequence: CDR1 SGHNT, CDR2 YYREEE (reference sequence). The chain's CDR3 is CASSLDRYANTEAFF. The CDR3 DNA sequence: TGTGCCAGCAGCTTGGACAGGTATGCCAACACTGAAGCTTTCTTT.

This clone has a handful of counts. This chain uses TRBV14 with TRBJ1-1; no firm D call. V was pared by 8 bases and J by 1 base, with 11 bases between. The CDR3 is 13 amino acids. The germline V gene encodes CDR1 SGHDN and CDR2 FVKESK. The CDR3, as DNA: TGTGCCAGCGGCCCCTTGAGGAACACTGAAGCTTTCTTT. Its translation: CASGPLRNTEAFF. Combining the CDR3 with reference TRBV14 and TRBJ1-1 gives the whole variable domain EAGVTQFPSHSVIEKGQTVTLRCDPISGHDNLYWYRRVMGKEIKFLLHFVKESKQDESGMPNNRFLAERTGGTYSTLKVQPAELEDSGVYFCASGPLRNTEAFFGQGTRLTVV.

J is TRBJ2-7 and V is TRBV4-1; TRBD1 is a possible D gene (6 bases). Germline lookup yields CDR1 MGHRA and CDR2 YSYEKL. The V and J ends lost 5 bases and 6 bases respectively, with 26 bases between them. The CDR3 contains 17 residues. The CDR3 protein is CASSRTPLVGAIFEQYF. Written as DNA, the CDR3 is TGCGCCAGCAGCAGGACACCCCTCGTGGGGGCAATTTTCGAGCAGTACTTC.

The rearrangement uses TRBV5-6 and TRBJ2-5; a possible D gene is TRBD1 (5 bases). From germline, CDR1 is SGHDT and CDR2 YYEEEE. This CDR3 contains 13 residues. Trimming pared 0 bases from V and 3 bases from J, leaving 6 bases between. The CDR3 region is CASSLDRKETQYF. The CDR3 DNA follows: TGTGCCAGCAGCTTGGACAGGAAAGAGACCCAGTACTTC. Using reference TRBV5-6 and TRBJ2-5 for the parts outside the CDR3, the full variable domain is DAGVTQSPTHLIKTRGQQVTLRCSPKSGHDTVSWYQQALGQGPQFIFQYYEEEERQRGNFPDRFSGHQFPNYSSELNVNALLLGDSALYLCASSLDRKETQYFGPGTRLLVL.

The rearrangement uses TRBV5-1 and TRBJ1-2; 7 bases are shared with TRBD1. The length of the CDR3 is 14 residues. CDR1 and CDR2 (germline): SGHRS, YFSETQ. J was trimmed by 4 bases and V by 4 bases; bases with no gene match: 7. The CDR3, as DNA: TGCGCCAGCAGCCCGGGGACAGCAAGCTATGGCTACACCTTC. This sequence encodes CASSPGTASYGYTF.

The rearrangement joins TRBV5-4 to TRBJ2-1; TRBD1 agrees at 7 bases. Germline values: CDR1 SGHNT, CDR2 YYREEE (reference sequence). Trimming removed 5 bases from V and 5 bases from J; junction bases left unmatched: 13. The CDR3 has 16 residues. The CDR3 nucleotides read TGTGCCAGCAGGCTACGAACCGGGACAGCCAACAATGAGCAGTTCTTC. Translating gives CASRLRTGTANNEQFF.

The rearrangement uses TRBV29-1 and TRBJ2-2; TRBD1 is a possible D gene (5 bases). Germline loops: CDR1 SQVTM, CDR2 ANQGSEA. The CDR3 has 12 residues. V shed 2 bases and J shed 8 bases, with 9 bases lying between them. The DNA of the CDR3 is TGCAGCGTTGAATCTAGGGGAGGGGAGCTGTTTTTT. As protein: CSVESRGGELFF.